The rows below give T cell receptor beta chains drawn from one sample of a study of blood T cell repertoires in COVID-19. Repertoires were generated with immunoSEQ multiplex PCR, while TCRdb's copy carries only in-frame clones and drops some. The data hold more than 95,000 clones, with around nine tenths observed a single time. The sequenced sample was peripheral blood. These receptors came from a woman aged 80 or older with acute or convalescent COVID-19. The CDR3 runs from the conserved cysteine through the conserved F or W. A D gene is named only where the DNA matches it firmly. Only part of the rows carry a size: once, few, many, or a class if the clone is expanded.

j_call d_call v_call clone_size cdr3_aa cdr3_nt
TRBJ2-7 TRBD1 TRBV18 - CASSQGTGVSYEQYF TGTGCCAGCTCTCAAGGGACAGGGGTCTCCTACGAGCAGTACTTC
TRBJ1-5 - TRBV2 - CASSEDRSRRQPQHF TGTGCCAGCAGTGAAGATCGGTCCCGCCGGCAGCCCCAGCATTTT
TRBJ2-3 TRBD2 TRBV5-1 - CASSTRGGTDTQYF TGCGCCAGCAGCACGCGGGGGGGCACAGATACGCAGTATTTT
TRBJ1-1 - TRBV18 - CASSPPQRLNTEAFF TGTGCCAGCTCACCACCGCAACGGTTGAACACTGAAGCTTTCTTT
TRBJ1-1 - TRBV25-1 - CASTTGLDTEAFF TGTGCCAGCACCACAGGGTTGGACACTGAAGCTTTCTTT
TRBJ2-3 TRBD2 TRBV10-3 - CAISEGLAGSGTDTQYF TGTGCCATCAGTGAGGGCTTAGCGGGGAGCGGCACAGATACGCAGTATTTT
TRBJ1-3 - TRBV5-1 - CASSLAGGGNTIYF TGCGCCAGCAGCTTGGCCGGCGGAGGAAACACCATATATTTT
TRBJ1-4 TRBD1 TRBV6-2/TRBV6-3 - CASSYDGQGLGKLFF TGTGCCAGCAGTTACGATGGACAGGGACTTGGAAAACTGTTTTTT
TRBJ1-3 - TRBV5-4 - CASSSGGVGNTIYF TGTGCCAGCAGCTCGGGCGGGGTAGGAAACACCATATATTTT
TRBJ2-1 - TRBV3-1/TRBV3-2 - CASSQGLDSLDEQFF TGTGCCAGCAGCCAAGGTCTCGACAGCCTCGATGAGCAGTTCTTC
TRBJ1-2 TRBD1 TRBV25-1 - CASSEGDRGYGYTF TGTGCCAGCAGTGAGGGGGACAGGGGGTATGGCTACACCTTC
TRBJ2-1 - TRBV3-1/TRBV3-2 - CASSQDKFSSYNEQFF TGTGCCAGCAGCCAAGATAAGTTCAGCTCCTACAATGAGCAGTTCTTC
TRBJ2-1 - TRBV7-9 - CASSLLAYNEQFF TGTGCCAGCAGCTTACTAGCTTACAATGAGCAGTTCTTC
TRBJ1-1 - TRBV29-1 few CSVPQGYTEAFF TGCAGCGTTCCACAGGGTTACACTGAAGCTTTCTTT
TRBJ1-1 TRBD1 TRBV7-2 - CASRFGQGTNTEAFF TGTGCCAGCAGATTTGGACAGGGAACGAACACTGAAGCTTTCTTT
TRBJ2-3 - TRBV5-1 - CASSSEFTDTQYF TGCGCCAGCAGCTCCGAGTTCACAGATACGCAGTATTTT
TRBJ2-3 - TRBV7-2 - CASSFGGGPITDTQYF TGTGCCAGCAGCTTTGGGGGGGGCCCTATCACAGATACGCAGTATTTT
TRBJ2-7 - TRBV4-2 once CASSQDPRRGSYEQYF TGTGCCAGCAGCCAAGATCCCCGGAGGGGTTCCTACGAGCAGTACTTC
TRBJ2-7 TRBD2 TRBV27 - CASRRTSGRPNYEQYF TGTGCCAGCAGGCGGACTAGCGGGAGGCCGAACTACGAGCAGTACTTC
TRBJ1-3 - TRBV6-5 once CASRGRIYSGNTIYF TGTGCCAGCAGGGGCAGGATTTACTCTGGAAACACCATATATTTT
TRBJ1-1 - TRBV6-5 - CASSFGTSNTEAFF TGTGCCAGCAGTTTTGGGACATCCAACACTGAAGCTTTCTTT
TRBJ2-1 - TRBV12-3/TRBV12-4 - CASALSSYNEQFF TGTGCCAGTGCGCTGAGCTCCTACAATGAGCAGTTCTTC
TRBJ2-4 TRBD1 TRBV12-5 - CASGLVRQGAIPWPLAKNIQYF TGTGCTAGTGGTTTGGTACGCCAGGGGGCGATCCCTTGGCCCTTAGCCAAAAACATTCAGTACTTC
TRBJ1-1 - TRBV6-2/TRBV6-3 few CASSYGGGYTEAFF TGTGCCAGCAGTTACGGGGGGGGGTACACTGAAGCTTTCTTT
TRBJ2-7 TRBD1 TRBV27 - CASSLTGTGAYEQYF TGTGCCAGCAGTTTAACGGGGACAGGTGCCTACGAGCAGTACTTC
TRBJ1-1 - TRBV5-4 - CASSLDGRTAFF TGTGCCAGCAGCTTGGATGGGAGAACAGCTTTCTTT
TRBJ2-7 TRBD1 TRBV5-4 - CASREGQVSYEQYF TGTGCCAGCAGGGAGGGACAGGTCTCCTACGAGCAGTACTTC
TRBJ1-4 TRBD1 TRBV7-2 few CASSLIPGQASTNEKLFF TGTGCCAGCAGCTTAATACCGGGACAGGCCTCAACTAATGAAAAACTGTTTTTT
TRBJ2-2 TRBD2 TRBV7-2 once CASTSTSGVTGELFF TGTGCCAGCACCTCAACTAGCGGGGTCACCGGGGAGCTGTTTTTT
TRBJ1-2 - TRBV3-1/TRBV3-2 - CASSQEARSVYGYTF TGTGCCAGCAGCCAAGAGGCCCGTTCCGTCTATGGCTACACCTTC
TRBJ2-5 TRBD1 TRBV5-1 once CASSLDRGDKTQYF TGCGCCAGCAGCTTAGACAGGGGTGATAAGACCCAGTACTTC
TRBJ1-2 TRBD1 TRBV3-1/TRBV3-2 - CASSQLQGGGYTF TGTGCCAGCAGCCAACTCCAGGGGGGTGGCTACACCTTC
TRBJ2-3 TRBD2 TRBV19 once CASRRPGGGSTDTQYF TGTGCCAGCAGACGTCCGGGCGGGGGGAGCACAGATACGCAGTATTTT
TRBJ2-3 TRBD2 TRBV15 - CATSRDWSGGHLYSNTDTQYF TGTGCCACCAGCAGAGATTGGAGCGGGGGTCACCTCTACTCAAACACAGATACGCAGTATTTT
TRBJ1-3 - TRBV3-1/TRBV3-2 - CASSQPLGNTIYF TGTGCCAGCAGCCAACCGTTGGGAAACACCATATATTTT
TRBJ2-4 - TRBV10-3 once CAISEAREAKNIQYF TGTGCCATCAGTGAGGCGCGGGAAGCCAAAAACATTCAGTACTTC
TRBJ2-5 TRBD2 TRBV9 - CASSVGLARAETQYF TGTGCCAGCAGCGTAGGACTAGCGAGGGCGGAGACCCAGTACTTC
TRBJ1-5 TRBD1 TRBV4-2 - CASSQTGTGGSQPQHF TGTGCCAGCAGCCAGACCGGGACAGGGGGCTCACAGCCCCAGCATTTT
TRBJ2-3 - TRBV19 - CATALGWGVGTDTQYF TGTGCCACCGCTCTGGGGTGGGGCGTCGGCACAGATACGCAGTATTTT
TRBJ2-1 TRBD1 TRBV28 - CASSSTHGTDYNEQFF TGTGCCAGCAGTTCTACTCACGGGACAGACTACAATGAGCAGTTCTTC
TRBJ1-1 - TRBV6-2/TRBV6-3 - CASSYSGGNTEAFF TGTGCCAGCAGTTACTCAGGGGGGAACACTGAAGCTTTCTTT
TRBJ2-2 TRBD1 TRBV5-1 - CASSPWTGPSNTGELFF TGCGCCAGCAGCCCGTGGACAGGACCTTCGAACACCGGGGAGCTGTTTTTT
TRBJ2-5 - TRBV9 - CASSPGMRQETQYF TGTGCCAGCAGCCCCGGGATGCGGCAAGAGACCCAGTACTTC
TRBJ1-4 - TRBV4-3 - CASSQVWRHTGEKLFF TGCGCCAGCAGCCAAGTGTGGCGTCATACGGGTGAAAAACTGTTTTTT
TRBJ1-5 TRBD1 TRBV18 - CASSPGTDNQPQHF TGTGCCAGCTCACCAGGGACAGACAATCAGCCCCAACATTTT
TRBJ1-3 - TRBV9 few CASSVEDIAGNTIYF TGTGCCAGCAGCGTAGAGGACATTGCTGGAAACACCATATATTTT
TRBJ2-2 - TRBV5-5 - CASSPPILYTGELFF TGTGCCAGCAGCCCCCCCATCCTATACACCGGGGAGCTGTTTTTT
TRBJ2-3 - TRBV9 - CASSVGGGETDTQYF TGTGCCAGCAGCGTAGGCGGAGGAGAGACAGATACGCAGTATTTT
TRBJ2-7 TRBD2 TRBV9 few CASSVGLAGNGEQYF TGTGCCAGCAGCGTAGGACTAGCGGGGAACGGAGAGCAGTACTTC
TRBJ2-2 - TRBV7-2 - CASGGGAANTGELFF TGTGCCAGCGGTGGCGGGGCCGCTAACACCGGGGAGCTGTTTTTT
TRBJ2-5 TRBD2 TRBV3-1/TRBV3-2 - CASRQKLAGGLRETQYF TGTGCCAGCAGACAAAAACTAGCGGGGGGGCTCAGGGAGACCCAGTACTTC
TRBJ1-3 - TRBV12-5 - CASGPSVSGNTIYF TGTGCTAGTGGTCCCTCGGTCTCTGGAAACACCATATATTTT